Listed below are T cell receptor beta chains from one sample, sequenced in a study of T-cell memory formation after mild COVID-19. One entry per CDR3 protein, called by TCRdb with MiXCR from the 5' RACE reads. The sample records around 180,000 distinct CDR3 sequences, less than 20% being singletons. The sequenced sample was PBMCs or a T cell subset sorted from them (not recorded which). The receptors derive from a man aged 18 to 30 who had mild COVID-19 (a few samples of this study predate the infection). Cell type and time point are not known. Both conserved end residues are part of each CDR3. The order of the fields is V gene, D gene, clone size, J gene, CDR3 protein, CDR3 DNA. D genes are given only for firm matches. Clone size is shown for a subset of rows, as once, few, many or a class of expanded clone.

V gene: TRBV11-3
D gene: TRBD2
clone size: .
J gene: TRBJ2-2
CDR3 protein: CASSRGLAGGATGELFF
CDR3 DNA: TGTGCCAGCAGCCGGGGACTAGCGGGGGGAGCCACCGGGGAGCTGTTTTTT

V gene: TRBV5-1
D gene: .
clone size: few
J gene: TRBJ1-2
CDR3 protein: CASSLEGAGGYTF
CDR3 DNA: TGCGCCAGCAGCTTGGAAGGGGCAGGGGGCTACACCTTC

V gene: TRBV7-3
D gene: TRBD2
clone size: few
J gene: TRBJ2-1
CDR3 protein: CASSSAGGLNEQFF
CDR3 DNA: TGTGCCAGCAGCTCTGCGGGGGGTTTGAATGAGCAGTTCTTC

V gene: TRBV24-1
D gene: .
clone size: .
J gene: TRBJ2-6
CDR3 protein: CATSARGRSGANVLTF
CDR3 DNA: TGTGCCACCAGTGCCCGAGGCAGGTCTGGGGCCAACGTCCTGACTTTC

V gene: TRBV6-5
D gene: .
clone size: .
J gene: TRBJ2-2
CDR3 protein: CASRSTGLANTGELFF
CDR3 DNA: TGTGCCAGTCGTTCGACCGGGCTAGCGAACACCGGGGAGCTGTTTTTT

V gene: TRBV7-3
D gene: TRBD1
clone size: few
J gene: TRBJ2-2
CDR3 protein: CASSPGRRGFGVGGELFF
CDR3 DNA: TGTGCCAGCAGCCCGGGGCGCAGGGGGTTCGGCGTAGGCGGGGAGCTGTTTTTT

V gene: TRBV7-9
D gene: .
clone size: .
J gene: TRBJ1-6
CDR3 protein: CASSLVGDSPLHF
CDR3 DNA: TGTGCCAGCAGCTTAGTTGGGGATTCACCCCTCCACTTT

V gene: TRBV5-1
D gene: .
clone size: few
J gene: TRBJ1-3
CDR3 protein: CASSTGTYRSGNTIYF
CDR3 DNA: TGCGCCAGCAGCACCGGGACATATCGCTCTGGAAACACCATATATTTT

V gene: TRBV7-8
D gene: TRBD2
clone size: few
J gene: TRBJ2-5
CDR3 protein: CASSPRLAGGEETQYF
CDR3 DNA: TGTGCCAGCAGCCCCCGACTAGCGGGGGGCGAAGAGACCCAGTACTTC

V gene: TRBV20-1
D gene: TRBD1
clone size: many
J gene: TRBJ1-6
CDR3 protein: CSATGTGLLLSPLHF
CDR3 DNA: TGCAGTGCAACCGGGACAGGGCTCCTCTTATCACCCCTCCACTTT

V gene: TRBV18
D gene: .
clone size: few
J gene: TRBJ2-5
CDR3 protein: CASSAAGREETQYF
CDR3 DNA: TGTGCCAGCTCAGCTGCCGGCAGAGAAGAGACCCAGTACTTC

V gene: TRBV14
D gene: .
clone size: few
J gene: TRBJ2-7
CDR3 protein: CASSQDFGPYEQYF
CDR3 DNA: TGTGCCAGCAGCCAAGATTTCGGCCCCTACGAGCAGTACTTC

V gene: TRBV20-1
D gene: TRBD2
clone size: few
J gene: TRBJ2-2
CDR3 protein: CSAGDPAGGTAGELFF
CDR3 DNA: TGCAGTGCTGGAGACCCAGCGGGGGGTACGGCCGGGGAGCTGTTTTTT

V gene: TRBV7-3
D gene: TRBD1
clone size: few
J gene: TRBJ1-1
CDR3 protein: CASSLSGTGNTEAFF
CDR3 DNA: TGTGCCAGCAGCCTCTCGGGGACAGGGAACACTGAAGCTTTCTTT

V gene: TRBV6-5
D gene: .
clone size: .
J gene: TRBJ1-2
CDR3 protein: CASSPPGQEANGYTF
CDR3 DNA: TGTGCCAGCAGCCCACCGGGACAAGAGGCTAATGGCTACACCTTC

V gene: TRBV12-3/TRBV12-4
D gene: .
clone size: many
J gene: TRBJ2-3
CDR3 protein: CASRDRDTQYF
CDR3 DNA: TGTGCCAGCAGAGACCGAGATACGCAGTATTTT

V gene: TRBV6-5
D gene: TRBD1
clone size: few
J gene: TRBJ1-3
CDR3 protein: CASRPRTGAVSGNTIYF
CDR3 DNA: TGTGCCAGCAGACCCCGGACAGGGGCCGTCTCTGGAAACACCATATATTTT

V gene: TRBV20-1
D gene: .
clone size: .
J gene: TRBJ1-1
CDR3 protein: CSARDLAKNTEAFF
CDR3 DNA: TGCAGTGCTAGAGATTTGGCTAAGAACACTGAAGCTTTCTTT

V gene: TRBV20-1
D gene: .
clone size: .
J gene: TRBJ1-1
CDR3 protein: CSAKEGALNTEAFF
CDR3 DNA: TGCAGTGCTAAGGAGGGCGCCTTAAACACTGAAGCTTTCTTT

V gene: TRBV20-1
D gene: TRBD2
clone size: .
J gene: TRBJ2-1
CDR3 protein: CSAGLMAGGLKDEQFF
CDR3 DNA: TGCAGTGCTGGACTGATGGCGGGGGGGCTAAAGGATGAGCAGTTCTTC

V gene: TRBV11-1
D gene: .
clone size: .
J gene: TRBJ2-7
CDR3 protein: CASRAGRATSYEQYF
CDR3 DNA: TGTGCCAGCAGGGCGGGCAGGGCCACCTCCTACGAGCAGTACTTC

V gene: TRBV5-4
D gene: TRBD2
clone size: .
J gene: TRBJ2-5
CDR3 protein: CAITSGQETQYF
CDR3 DNA: TGTGCCATAACTAGCGGGCAAGAGACCCAGTACTTC

V gene: TRBV24-1
D gene: TRBD1
clone size: .
J gene: TRBJ2-2
CDR3 protein: CATSDPGQGRDGELFF
CDR3 DNA: TGTGCCACCAGTGATCCTGGACAGGGGCGCGACGGGGAGCTGTTTTTT

V gene: TRBV27
D gene: TRBD2
clone size: many
J gene: TRBJ2-5
CDR3 protein: CASRRTSGQETQYF
CDR3 DNA: TGTGCCAGCAGAAGGACTAGCGGGCAAGAGACCCAGTACTTC

V gene: TRBV24-1
D gene: .
clone size: few
J gene: TRBJ2-2
CDR3 protein: CATSDLQGLLFF
CDR3 DNA: TGTGCCACCAGTGATTTGCAGGGATTGCTGTTTTTT

V gene: TRBV7-9
D gene: .
clone size: .
J gene: TRBJ1-6
CDR3 protein: CASSLGPHGYNSPLHF
CDR3 DNA: TGTGCCAGCAGCTTGGGGCCACACGGCTATAATTCACCCCTCCACTTT

V gene: TRBV6-2/TRBV6-3
D gene: .
clone size: .
J gene: TRBJ1-6
CDR3 protein: CASTLGQSASPLHF
CDR3 DNA: TGTGCCAGCACGCTAGGACAGTCCGCTTCACCCCTCCACTTT

V gene: TRBV10-3
D gene: TRBD2
clone size: .
J gene: TRBJ2-1
CDR3 protein: CAINLAGGDEQFF
CDR3 DNA: TGTGCCATCAATCTAGCGGGGGGGGATGAGCAGTTCTTC

V gene: TRBV7-9
D gene: .
clone size: few
J gene: TRBJ1-1
CDR3 protein: CASSVTGPNTEAFF
CDR3 DNA: TGTGCCAGCAGCGTAACGGGGCCGAACACTGAAGCTTTCTTT

V gene: TRBV24-1
D gene: .
clone size: .
J gene: TRBJ2-3
CDR3 protein: CATGEVGGPLPDTQYF
CDR3 DNA: TGTGCCACCGGTGAAGTAGGCGGCCCGCTCCCAGATACGCAGTATTTT

V gene: TRBV4-1
D gene: .
clone size: few
J gene: TRBJ2-3
CDR3 protein: CASSQDWYPNTDTQYF
CDR3 DNA: TGCGCCAGCAGCCAAGATTGGTACCCAAACACAGATACGCAGTATTTT

V gene: TRBV6-2/TRBV6-3
D gene: .
clone size: .
J gene: TRBJ2-1
CDR3 protein: CASSYPPDEQFF
CDR3 DNA: TGTGCCAGCAGTTACCCTCCCGATGAGCAGTTCTTC

V gene: TRBV12-3/TRBV12-4
D gene: TRBD1
clone size: few
J gene: TRBJ1-5
CDR3 protein: CASRPTGTGVQPQHF
CDR3 DNA: TGTGCCAGCAGACCAACCGGGACAGGGGTTCAGCCCCAGCATTTT